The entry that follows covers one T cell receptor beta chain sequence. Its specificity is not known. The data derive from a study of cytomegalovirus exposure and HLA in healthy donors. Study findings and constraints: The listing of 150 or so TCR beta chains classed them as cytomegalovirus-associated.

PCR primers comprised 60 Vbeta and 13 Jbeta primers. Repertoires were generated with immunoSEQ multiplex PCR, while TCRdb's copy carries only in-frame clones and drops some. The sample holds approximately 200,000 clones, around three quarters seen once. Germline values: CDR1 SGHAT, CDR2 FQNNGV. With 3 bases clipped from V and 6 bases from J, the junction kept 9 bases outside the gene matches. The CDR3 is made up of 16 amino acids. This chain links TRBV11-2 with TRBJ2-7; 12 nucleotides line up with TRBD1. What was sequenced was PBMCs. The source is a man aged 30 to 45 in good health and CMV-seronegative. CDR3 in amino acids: CASSFPRDRGPGEQYF. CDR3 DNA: TGTGCCAGCAGCTTCCCCCGGGACAGGGGGCCGGGCGAGCAGTACTTC.